What follows is one T cell receptor beta chain and its context. Random hexamers were used to reverse transcribe 0.5 to 1 ug of RNA. From the immunoSEQ multiplex PCR reads, TCRdb called clonotypes with MiXCR, one entry per CDR3 protein. The sample has approximately 160,000 distinct CDR3 sequences, 90% to 95% seen once. In blood CD8+ and CD4+ T cells, TCR beta underwent sequencing. This record belongs to a study of CD8 T cells in Susac syndrome. The CDR3 runs to 13 residues. Germline-derived CDR1 and CDR2 are MNHEY and SVGAGI. The V gene lost 0 bases and the J gene lost 6 bases, with 8 bases spanning the gap.

The chain combines TRBV6-5 with TRBJ1-2; TRBD1 is a possible D gene (5 bases). This TCR derives from a human donor in good health. Sequencing was performed on CD4+ T cells from PBMCs. The DNA of the CDR3 is TGTGCCAGCAGTTACTCGACCAGGGATGGCTACACCTTC. Translating it yields CASSYSTRDGYTF.